This T cell receptor beta chain emerged from a study of T cells in Graves' hyperthyroidism and ophthalmopathy. Overall study findings and caveats: Peripheral blood also featured most of the thyroid clonotypes expanded above 0.001. Model predictions of ophthalmopathy came a median 6.5 months before onset. A model of 13 V-J features distinguished ophthalmopathy from stable hyperthyroidism.

These patients, aged 18 to 65, had recently diagnosed hyperthyroidism lasting under 2 months. This clonotype showed up many times. Its antigen is currently unknown. Looked up from germline, CDR1 is MGHRA and CDR2 is YSYEKL. Trimming stripped 1 base from V and 5 bases from J, with 12 bases between. This CDR3 spans 14 amino acids. Researchers amplified the TCR beta CDR3 regions from RNA transcripts. HTBI primers were employed in a first-round RT-PCR of the TCR CDR3. TCRdb processed the multiplex PCR reads anew with MiXCR; each CDR3 protein has one entry. The sample has 89,000 or so distinct CDR3 sequences, approximately 39% seen once.

The V gene is TRBV4-1, the J gene TRBJ2-7; D unclear. Sequences were obtained from peripheral blood or thyroid tissue (not recorded which). This receptor was obtained from a woman under 40 with Graves' hyperthyroidism. CDR3: CASSQVGPLNEQYF. The CDR3 bases are TGCGCCAGCAGCCAAGTCGGCCCTTTGAACGAGCAGTACTTC.